This T cell receptor (beta chain) was sequenced in a study of T cell therapy after organ transplantation (dated by TCRdb to about 2019). In the study overall: Autologous CMV-specific T cells, expanded in vitro for around 2 weeks with a peptide pool of 30 HLA class I and II CMV epitopes, were used as therapy products. An open-label phase I trial of autologous CMV-specific adoptive T cell therapy in solid-organ transplant recipients was the basis for the study, which was a follow-up TRBV repertoire analysis. Each patient got up to 6 T cell doses, given every 2 weeks, and was then monitored for approximately 30 weeks after finishing therapy. Of the roughly 10 patients, eight were classified as clinical responders and two were classified as nonresponders. The median number of CMV-specific T cells given to patients was 1.92 x 10^8, delivered over 2 to 6 intravenous infusions. Of the roughly 11 patients, only seven or eight had long-term post-therapy samples available. Blood samples for the short-term post-therapy time point were collected 4 to 8 weeks after therapy was completed.

From the germline V gene, CDR1 is SNHLY and CDR2 is FYNNEI. The CDR3 sequence holds 15 residues, the cysteine and phenylalanine included. CDR3 DNA is the only sequence kept; it has 45 bases, read in frame from the first base. Germline trimming amounts to 6 bases on V and 3 bases on J, with 9 as the count of junction bases outside the gene matches. With regard to this clone: Its target antigen remains unknown. Base qualities are not at hand, and no much larger clone is one base apart.

TRB CDR3 regions were amplified from genomic DNA with the immunoSEQ two-step, bias-controlled multiplex PCR assay. CDR3 libraries were sequenced on an Illumina NextSeq 500. As for how the authors treated the data: The immunoSEQ Analyzer platform was used for the initial alignment and bioinformatics, which included bias normalization against synthetic CDR3 analogs. Annotation of V, D and J genes followed the definitions in the IMGT database. Additional TRBV analyses were carried out with default settings in VDJtools version 1.1.10 and the R package tcR version 2.2.1.11. GLIPH analysis was performed with version 1.0 using default settings. To test for significant clonotype frequency changes in CDR3 sequences with at least 5 reads, a 2-sided binomial test with Benjamini-Hochberg correction (alpha = 0.01) was used. TCRdb retrieved this table from immuneACCESS and kept in-frame rearrangements only. Not all clones are present; in checked studies, unresolved V genes account for under half, and no reason is known for the remainder. That table supplies the V and J calls and clone size; D and trimming were determined from the DNA. The sample table holds about 6,000 clones, of which 74% were seen once. Of the sample, roughly 30% falls within the top ten clones.

The sample's time point label, in plain terms: 4-8 weeks after completion of therapy. The patients had received solid-organ transplants and had cytomegalovirus that was drug-resistant/recurrent. Over eight trial participants were chosen for repertoire analysis on the basis of the availability of post-therapy peripheral blood mononuclear cells. Viable CD3+CD8+CD4- lymphocytes were sorted from PBMCs on a BD FACSAria III. Genomic DNA was extracted from sorted cells with the Qiagen DNeasy Kit. Beyond this particular receptor, the publication reports: Reduced sample coverage from poor CD8+ T cell yield may be reflected in the few expansions detected in nonresponders. Post-therapy reconstitution appeared to include both transferred clonotypes and endogenous clonotypes not detected in the therapy products. The small cohort prevented assessing confounders such as concurrent antirejection and antiviral medications. Fold change in CD8 clonality after therapy was inversely correlated with pretherapy clonality, suggesting that less biased repertoires were more receptive to remodeling. Before therapy, nonresponders had marked clonal expansions, and their repertoires changed minimally after therapy.

The rearrangement joined TRBV2 to TRBJ1-1, with 8 bases aligning to TRBD1. This TCR came from a human patient who had received a solid organ transplant and had CMV disease. The graft donor may be the source of some T cells after a transplant. Material: CD8+ T cells from blood, obtained after autologous CMV-specific T cell therapy. CDR3 reads: CASSPRQGWDTEAFF. The DNA sequence follows: TGTGCCAGCAGCCCCAGACAGGGGTGGGACACTGAAGCTTTCTTT. Supplemented by the reference TRBV2 and TRBJ1-1 proteins around the CDR3, the complete variable domain is EPEVTQTPSHQVTQMGQEVILRCVPISNHLYFYWYRQILGQKVEFLVSFYNNEISEKSEIFDDQFSVERPDGSNFTLKIRSTKLEDSAMYFCASSPRQGWDTEAFFGQGTRLTVV.